These T cell receptor beta chains were read from a single sample in a study of T-cell memory formation after mild COVID-19. TCRdb analysed the 5' RACE reads with MiXCR anew, one entry per CDR3 protein. This table has roughly 560,000 distinct CDR3 sequences, around 20% appearing once. The sample comprised PBMCs or a T cell subset sorted from them (not recorded which). Receptor source: an adult woman who had mild COVID-19 (a few samples of this study predate the infection). Cell type and time point are not known. Both conserved end residues are part of each CDR3. The D gene is left open where the match is weak. Not every row has a clone size; where given, it reads once, few, many or a size class.

cdr3_aa cdr3_nt d_call v_call clone_size j_call
CASSPGRPLGEAFF TGTGCCAGCTCACCAGGTCGGCCCCTGGGTGAAGCTTTCTTT . TRBV18 . TRBJ1-1
CASSLAPGQGVGNEQFF TGTGCCAGCAGCTTAGCCCCGGGACAGGGGGTAGGCAATGAGCAGTTCTTC TRBD1 TRBV11-2 . TRBJ2-1
CASSQSRSVEKLFF TGTGCCAGCAGCCAATCGCGAAGTGTTGAAAAACTGTTTTTT . TRBV16 . TRBJ1-4
CASSQDIRTSGGGEQFF TGTGCCAGCAGCCAAGATATCAGGACTAGCGGGGGAGGTGAGCAGTTCTTC TRBD2 TRBV3-1 . TRBJ2-1
CASSPRLVTEAFF TGTGCCAGCTCACCACGATTAGTGACTGAAGCTTTCTTT . TRBV18 few TRBJ1-1
CSARGTGGVGQPQHF TGCAGTGCTAGAGGGACAGGGGGCGTCGGTCAGCCCCAGCATTTT TRBD1 TRBV20-1 few TRBJ1-5
CASSLETGGRWTEAFF TGCGCCAGCAGCTTGGAAACAGGGGGTAGGTGGACTGAAGCTTTCTTT TRBD1 TRBV5-1 . TRBJ1-1
CASGRDSYGYTF TGTGCCAGCGGAAGAGACAGCTATGGCTACACCTTC . TRBV12-3/TRBV12-4 . TRBJ1-2
CASSQVLSDGETQYF TGCGCCAGCAGCCAAGTCCTCTCGGACGGTGAGACCCAGTACTTC . TRBV4-3 . TRBJ2-5
CASSLEGGPTGELFF TGCGCCAGCAGCTTGGAGGGGGGCCCGACCGGGGAGCTGTTTTTT . TRBV5-1 . TRBJ2-2
CASSPLSGGGTEAFF TGTGCCAGCTCACCGCTTTCCGGGGGAGGCACTGAAGCTTTCTTT . TRBV18 few TRBJ1-1
CASSSKLAGGPSSYNEQFF TGCGCCAGCAGCTCGAAACTAGCGGGAGGGCCAAGCTCCTACAATGAGCAGTTCTTC TRBD2 TRBV5-1 . TRBJ2-1
CSARPGTSGPESPNTGELFF TGCAGTGCTCGCCCCGGGACTAGCGGTCCAGAATCTCCGAACACCGGGGAGCTGTTTTTT TRBD2 TRBV20-1 . TRBJ2-2
CASSRTTLEAFF TGTGCCAGCAGCCGGACAACCCTGGAGGCTTTCTTT . TRBV7-9 few TRBJ1-1
CASEPLDNEQFF TGTGCCAGCGAGCCCCTGGACAATGAGCAGTTCTTC . TRBV12-3/TRBV12-4 many TRBJ2-1
CAWRRRASTDTQYF TGTGCCTGGAGGCGTCGTGCTAGCACAGATACGCAGTATTTT . TRBV30 . TRBJ2-3